These T cell receptor beta chains were read from a single sample in a study of T cells in Graves' hyperthyroidism and ophthalmopathy. TCRdb processed the multiplex PCR reads anew with MiXCR; each CDR3 protein has one entry. The sample lists 350,000 or so distinct CDR3 sequences; approximately 17% were seen once. The sequenced sample consisted of blood. The source is a woman aged 25-40 years with Graves' hyperthyroidism that later progressed to Graves' ophthalmopathy. Both conserved end residues are part of each CDR3.

TRBV6-1	TRBJ2-7	CASSEAWGVSYEQYF
TRBV11-2	TRBJ1-1	CASSLDRGGYTEAFF
TRBV6-1	TRBJ2-4	CASRTEAGGGNIQYF
TRBV29-1	TRBJ2-2	CSVQGINTGELFF
TRBV27	TRBJ2-1	CASRKDANTYNEQFF
TRBV20-1	TRBJ1-2	CSARETGGAWGYTF
TRBV30	TRBJ2-1	CAWSVRGGRVTNEQFF
TRBV6-2/TRBV6-3	TRBJ2-3	CASSLSRATDTQYF
TRBV28	TRBJ1-1	CASSSGTDEAFF
TRBV19	TRBJ2-1	CASSMRQAAWSYNEQFF
TRBV9	TRBJ1-5	CASSGTGANQPQHF
TRBV7-9	TRBJ2-3	CASSFSGRHSDTQYF